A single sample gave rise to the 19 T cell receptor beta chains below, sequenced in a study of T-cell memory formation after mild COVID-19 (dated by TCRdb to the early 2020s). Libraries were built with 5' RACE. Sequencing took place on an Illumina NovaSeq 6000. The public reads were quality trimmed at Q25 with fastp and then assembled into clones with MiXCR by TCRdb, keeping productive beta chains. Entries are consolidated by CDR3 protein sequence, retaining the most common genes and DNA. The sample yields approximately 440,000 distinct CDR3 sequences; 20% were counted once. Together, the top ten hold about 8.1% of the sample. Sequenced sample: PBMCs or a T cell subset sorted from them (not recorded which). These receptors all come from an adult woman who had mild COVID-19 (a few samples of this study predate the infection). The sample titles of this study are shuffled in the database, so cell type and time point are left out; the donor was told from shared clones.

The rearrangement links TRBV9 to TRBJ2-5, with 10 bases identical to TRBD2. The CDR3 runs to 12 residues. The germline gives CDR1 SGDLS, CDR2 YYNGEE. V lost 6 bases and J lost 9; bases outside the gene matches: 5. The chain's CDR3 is CASNRAGGPQYF. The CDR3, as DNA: TGTGCCAGCAATCGAGCGGGAGGGCCCCAGTACTTC.

The CDR3 is CASSFSGGTSTDTQYF. CDR3 sequence (DNA): TGTGCCAGCAGCTTCTCCGGGGGGACGAGCACAGATACGCAGTATTTT. The chain joins TRBV4-2 to TRBJ2-3; 7 bases map to TRBD2. The CDR3 contains 16 residues. V dropped 5 bases and J dropped 0; count of bases not matched to a gene: 8. Per the germline V gene, CDR1 is LGHNA and CDR2 is YNFKEQ.

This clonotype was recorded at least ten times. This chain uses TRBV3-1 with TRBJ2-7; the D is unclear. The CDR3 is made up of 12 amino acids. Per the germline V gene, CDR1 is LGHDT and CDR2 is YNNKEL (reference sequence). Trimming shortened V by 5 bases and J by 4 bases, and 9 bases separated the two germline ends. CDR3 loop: CASSSASYEQYF. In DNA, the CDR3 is TGTGCCAGCAGCTCGGCCTCGTACGAGCAGTACTTC.

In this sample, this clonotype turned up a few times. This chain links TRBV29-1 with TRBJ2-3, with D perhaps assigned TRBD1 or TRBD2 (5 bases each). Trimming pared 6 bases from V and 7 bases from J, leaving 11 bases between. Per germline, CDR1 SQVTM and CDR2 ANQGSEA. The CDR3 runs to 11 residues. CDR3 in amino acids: CSVSSGHTQYF. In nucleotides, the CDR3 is TGCAGCGTGTCCTCGGGACATACGCAGTATTTT.

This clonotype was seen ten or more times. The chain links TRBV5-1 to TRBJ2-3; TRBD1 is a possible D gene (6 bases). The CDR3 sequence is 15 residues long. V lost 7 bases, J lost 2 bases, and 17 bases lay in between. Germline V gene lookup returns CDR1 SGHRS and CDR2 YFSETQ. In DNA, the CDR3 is TGCGCCAGCGCTCCACAGGGAACTTCCACAGATACGCAGTATTTT. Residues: CASAPQGTSTDTQYF.

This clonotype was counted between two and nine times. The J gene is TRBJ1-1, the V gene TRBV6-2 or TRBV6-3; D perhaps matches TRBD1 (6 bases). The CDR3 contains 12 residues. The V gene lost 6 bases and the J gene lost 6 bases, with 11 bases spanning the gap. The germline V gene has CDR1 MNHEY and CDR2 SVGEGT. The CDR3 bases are TGTGCCAGCAGGGATAGGGGGGCTGAAGCTTTCTTT. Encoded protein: CASRDRGAEAFF.

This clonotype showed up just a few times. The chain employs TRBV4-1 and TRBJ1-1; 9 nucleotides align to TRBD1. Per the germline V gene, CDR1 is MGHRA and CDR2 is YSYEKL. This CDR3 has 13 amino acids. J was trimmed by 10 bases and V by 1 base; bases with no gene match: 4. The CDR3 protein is CASSQVGTGTAFF. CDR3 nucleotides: TGCGCCAGCAGCCAAGTAGGGACAGGGACAGCTTTCTTT.

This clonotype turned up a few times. The CDR3 here is CASSVQRGSAYNEQFF. The CDR3 DNA sequence: TGTGCCAGCAGTGTCCAACGGGGTAGTGCGTACAATGAGCAGTTCTTC. The J gene is TRBJ2-1, the V gene TRBV12-3 or TRBV12-4; tentatively, D is TRBD2 (5 bases). The length of the CDR3 is 16 residues. The V end lost 5 bases, the J end lost 4 bases, and 18 bases lay between the germline ends.

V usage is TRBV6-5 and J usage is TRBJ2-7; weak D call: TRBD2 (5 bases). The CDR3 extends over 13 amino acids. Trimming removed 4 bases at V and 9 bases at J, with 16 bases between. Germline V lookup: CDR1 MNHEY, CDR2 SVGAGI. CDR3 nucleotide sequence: TGTGCCAGCAGTTCCCCGGGGTTTGGTTGGCAGTACTTC. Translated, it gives CASSSPGFGWQYF.

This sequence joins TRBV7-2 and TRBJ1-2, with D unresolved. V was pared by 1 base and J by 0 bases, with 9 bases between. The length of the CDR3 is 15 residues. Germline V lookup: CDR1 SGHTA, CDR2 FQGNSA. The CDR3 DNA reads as TGTGCCAGCAGCTTAGATTATACAGCTAACTATGGCTACACCTTC. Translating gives CASSLDYTANYGYTF.

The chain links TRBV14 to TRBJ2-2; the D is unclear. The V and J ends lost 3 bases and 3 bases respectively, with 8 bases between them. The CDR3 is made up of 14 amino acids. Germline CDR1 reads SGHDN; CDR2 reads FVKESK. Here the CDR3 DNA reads TGTGCCAGCAGCCAGGTCATAGACACCGGGGAGCTGTTTTTT. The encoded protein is CASSQVIDTGELFF.

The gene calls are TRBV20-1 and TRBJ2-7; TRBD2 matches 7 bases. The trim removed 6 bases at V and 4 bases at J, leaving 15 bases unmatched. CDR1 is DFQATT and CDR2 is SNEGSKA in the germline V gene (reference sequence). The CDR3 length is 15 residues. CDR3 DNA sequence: TGCAGTGCCCAAAAGGGGAGAGCGGGGTGTTACGAGCAGTACTTC. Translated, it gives CSAQKGRAGCYEQYF.

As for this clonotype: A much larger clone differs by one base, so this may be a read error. CDR3 nucleotide sequence: TGTGCCAGCAGCAAACAGGGGGCCGCAGATACGCAGTATTTT. This codes for CASSKQGAADTQYF. V is TRBV7-8 and J is TRBJ2-3; 9 bases match TRBD1. V shed 5 bases, J shed 4 bases, and the junction held 4 bases outside the gene matches. CDR3 length: 14 residues. CDR1 SGHVS and CDR2 FQNEAQ come from the germline V gene.

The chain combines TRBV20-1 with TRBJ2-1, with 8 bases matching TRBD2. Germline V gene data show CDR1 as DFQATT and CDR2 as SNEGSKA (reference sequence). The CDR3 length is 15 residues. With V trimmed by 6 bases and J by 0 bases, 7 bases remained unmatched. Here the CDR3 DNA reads TGCAGTGCCGCTCGACGGGGGGGCTCCTACAATGAGCAGTTCTTC. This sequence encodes CSAARRGGSYNEQFF.

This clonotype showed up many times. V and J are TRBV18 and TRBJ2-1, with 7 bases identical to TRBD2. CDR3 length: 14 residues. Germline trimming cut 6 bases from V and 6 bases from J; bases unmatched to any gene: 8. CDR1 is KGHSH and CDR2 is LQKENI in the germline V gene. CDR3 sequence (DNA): TGTGCCAGCTCGCAGACCGGGACTACCAATGAGCAGTTCTTC. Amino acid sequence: CASSQTGTTNEQFF.

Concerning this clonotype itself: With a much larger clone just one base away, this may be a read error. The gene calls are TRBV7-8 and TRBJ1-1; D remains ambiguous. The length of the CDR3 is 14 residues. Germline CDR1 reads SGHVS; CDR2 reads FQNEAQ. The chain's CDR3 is CPSSLGGSRSEAFF. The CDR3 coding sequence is TGTCCCAGCAGCTTAGGTGGATCGAGGTCTGAAGCTTTCTTT.

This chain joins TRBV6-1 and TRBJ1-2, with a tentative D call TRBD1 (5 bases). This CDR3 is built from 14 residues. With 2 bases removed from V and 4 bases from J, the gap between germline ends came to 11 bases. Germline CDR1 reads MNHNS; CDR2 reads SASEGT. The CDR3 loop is CASSENVGGYGYTF. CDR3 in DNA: TGTGCCAGCAGTGAAAATGTGGGGGGCTATGGCTACACCTTC.

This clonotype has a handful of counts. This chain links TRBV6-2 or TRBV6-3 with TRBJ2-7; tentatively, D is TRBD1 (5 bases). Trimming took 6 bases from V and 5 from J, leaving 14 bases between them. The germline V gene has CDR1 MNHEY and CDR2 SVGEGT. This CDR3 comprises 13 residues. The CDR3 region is CASRPGWAHEQYF. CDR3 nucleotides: TGTGCCAGCAGGCCAGGGTGGGCCCACGAGCAGTACTTC.

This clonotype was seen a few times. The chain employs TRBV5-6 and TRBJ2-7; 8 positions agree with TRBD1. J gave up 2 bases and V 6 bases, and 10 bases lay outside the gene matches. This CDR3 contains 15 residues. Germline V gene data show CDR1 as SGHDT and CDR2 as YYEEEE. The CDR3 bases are TGTGCCAGCACCTCCATCGGGACAGGAGCCTACGAGCAGTACTTC. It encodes CASTSIGTGAYEQYF.